This paragraph reports one T cell receptor (beta chain). Its antigen remains unknown. Sequenced by immunoSEQ multiplex PCR; TCRdb stores in-frame clones only, minus some. Of about 70,000 clones listed, about 90% are singletons. This entry comes from a study of lymphopenia after photon versus proton radiotherapy. Notes on the study in general: Oligoclonal CD8+ Temra expansion after nadir drove photon patients' diversity drop. Photon-treated patients lost naive T cells and TCR diversity; proton-treated stayed stable. Better survival with proton therapy was suggested as possible, not demonstrated. A bigger post-nadir fall in TCR diversity correlated inversely with survival time in deceased patients.

The sequenced sample was peripheral blood, obtained from a patient treated with photon-based radiotherapy. The source is a woman in her thirties or forties with cholangiocarcinoma.

The CDR3 region is CASSLEGTSGWDEQFF. CDR3 nucleotide sequence: TGTGCCAGCAGCTTGGAGGGGACTAGCGGGTGGGATGAGCAGTTCTTC. The chain joins TRBV5-4 to TRBJ2-1; the match to TRBD2 covers 12 bases. The CDR3 has 16 amino acids. Germline trimming cut 0 bases from V and 8 bases from J; bases unmatched to any gene: 6. Germline V gene lookup returns CDR1 SGHNT and CDR2 YYREEE (reference sequence).